The entry below describes one T cell receptor (beta chain). The data were taken from a study of blood T cell repertoires in COVID-19. Generated by immunoSEQ multiplex PCR, the TCRdb table keeps only in-frame clones and is missing some. The sample includes fewer than 400,000 clones, over 80% of them seen just once. This CDR3 is built from 13 residues. V was cut by 4 bases and J by 2 bases, with 4 bases left in between. Germline V gives CDR1 SGHRS, CDR2 YFSETQ. This study enrolled people aged about 18 to 90 from 20 to 25 US geographic areas. The chain employs TRBV5-1 and TRBJ2-6; D remains unclear. The material sequenced was PBMCs or T cells enriched from blood (not recorded which). The clonotype was recovered from a woman in her late teens or twenties who had recovered from COVID-19. The CDR3 DNA reads TGCGCCAGCAGCATAACTGGGGCCAACGTCCTGACTTTC. The encoded protein is CASSITGANVLTF.